A single sample gave rise to the 15 T cell receptor beta chains below, sequenced in a study of T cells in Graves' hyperthyroidism and ophthalmopathy. Amplified TCR beta CDR3 regions derived from RNA transcripts. First-round RT-PCR of the TCR CDR3 relied on the HTBI primer set. Each CDR3 protein gets one entry after TCRdb re-called the multiplex PCR reads with MiXCR. This sample has roughly 570,000 distinct CDR3 sequences; roughly 46% occur once, and the top ten carry under 20%. Sequencing input: peripheral blood or thyroid tissue (not recorded which). These receptor sequences come from an adult woman with Graves' disease, either hyperthyroidism or ophthalmopathy (not recorded which).

This clonotype was found once. One end of the junction does not line up with germline, which may come from a read error. Written as DNA, the CDR3 is TGTGCCAGCAGCTCGGGACTGCACCTGAACTTC. Protein sequence: CASSSGLHLNF. The gene calls are TRBV2 and TRBJ2-7, with a tentative D call TRBD2 (6 bases). The CDR3 contains 11 residues. CDR1 is SNHLY and CDR2 is FYNNEI in the germline V gene.

The chain links TRBV20-1 to TRBJ2-7; 9 bases map to TRBD2. Germline V gene sequence: CDR1 DFQATT, CDR2 SNEGSKA (reference sequence). CDR3 length: 14 amino acids. With V trimmed by 2 bases and J by 3 bases, 5 bases remained unmatched. The CDR3 spells CSARLTSGGYEQYF. For the CDR3, the DNA is TGCAGTGCTAGATTGACTAGCGGTGGCTACGAGCAGTACTTC.

This sequence joins TRBV29-1 and TRBJ2-5; 10 bases map to TRBD2. Germline V lookup: CDR1 SQVTM, CDR2 ANQGSEA. V shed 1 base, J shed 4 bases, and the junction held 6 bases outside the gene matches. CDR3 length: 15 amino acids. CDR3 DNA sequence: TGCAGCGTTGAAGCGTTAGCGGGGGGCACAGAGACCCAGTACTTC. Protein product: CSVEALAGGTETQYF.

The chain couples TRBV15 to TRBJ1-2, with a tentative D call TRBD1 (6 bases). V was cut by 9 bases and J by 4 bases, with 15 bases left in between. The CDR3 has 13 residues. Germline lookup yields CDR1 LNHNV and CDR2 YYDKDF (reference sequence). The CDR3 DNA reads TGTGCCACTGATACAGGGCGGAGCTATGGCTACACCTTC. Translating it yields CATDTGRSYGYTF. The full variable domain, in which reference TRBV15 and TRBJ1-2 provide the parts outside the CDR3, is DAMVIQNPRYQVTQFGKPVTLSCSQTLNHNVMYWYQQKSSQAPKLLFHYYDKDFNNEADTPDNFQSRRPNTSFCFLDIRSPGLGDTAMYLCATDTGRSYGYTFGSGTRLTVV.

This clonotype occurred many times. The V call is TRBV15, the J call TRBJ1-1; possibly TRBD1 for D (5 bases). V lost 9 bases and J 3 bases, leaving 26 bases between the germline ends. The CDR3 runs to 17 residues. From germline, CDR1 is LNHNV and CDR2 YYDKDF (reference sequence). The CDR3 DNA reads TGTGCCACGAGGGAATACCGACGCTTCAGGGAGGACACTGAAGCTTTCTTT. Protein sequence: CATREYRRFREDTEAFF.

The genes are TRBV27 and TRBJ2-7; D is perhaps TRBD1 (5 bases). Trimming left V 3 bases short and J 2 bases short, with 11 bases between. This CDR3 has 14 residues. Germline V CDR1 and CDR2: MNHEY, SMNVEV (reference sequence). The CDR3 nucleotides are TGTGCCAGCAGTTTCCAGGGTTCCACCTACGAGCAGTACTTC. It yields the protein CASSFQGSTYEQYF.

The genes are TRBV10-3 and TRBJ1-1; D remains ambiguous. V was trimmed by 6 bases and J by 0 bases, leaving 11 bases between them. This CDR3 has 14 amino acids. Germline V lookup: CDR1 ENHRY, CDR2 SYGVKD. CDR3 residues: CAISKDGMNTEAFF. CDR3 DNA sequence: TGTGCCATCAGCAAAGACGGCATGAACACTGAAGCTTTCTTT.

The chain employs TRBV27 and TRBJ2-7, with 7 positions matching TRBD1. V dropped 5 bases and J dropped 2; count of bases not matched to a gene: 15. The CDR3 sequence is 17 residues long. Germline V gene data show CDR1 as MNHEY and CDR2 as SMNVEV (reference sequence). The CDR3 here is CASSVVPPGQAAYEQYF. DNA for the CDR3: TGTGCCAGCAGTGTAGTTCCACCCGGACAGGCGGCCTACGAGCAGTACTTC.

This clonotype was seen many times. The chain carries TRBV7-8 and TRBJ1-1, with D uncertain. This CDR3 has 13 residues. V shed 1 base and J shed 3 bases, with 6 bases lying between them. The germline CDR1 and CDR2 sequences are SGHVS and FQNEAQ. The CDR3 region is CASSLVTDTEAFF. DNA for the CDR3: TGTGCCAGCAGCTTAGTTACAGACACTGAAGCTTTCTTT.

V usage is TRBV29-1 and J usage is TRBJ2-7, with TRBD1 identical over 12 bases. V lost 7 bases to trimming and J lost 4 bases; unmatched junction nucleotides: 17. The CDR3 length is 17 residues. CDR1 is SQVTM, CDR2 ANQGSEA, per germline. CDR3: CSAKPSPGQGASYEQYF. In nucleotides, the CDR3 is TGCAGCGCCAAGCCCTCTCCGGGACAGGGGGCCTCATACGAGCAGTACTTC.

This clonotype came up once. V gene TRBV7-8 combines with J gene TRBJ1-2; D is unresolved. Trimming took 0 bases from V and 5 from J, leaving 16 bases between them. CDR3 length equals 16 residues. From germline, CDR1 is SGHVS and CDR2 FQNEAQ. CDR3 DNA sequence: TGTGCCAGCAGCTTAGCGGCCCCCCTAGCGGGATATGGCTACACCTTC. Amino acids: CASSLAAPLAGYGYTF.

Remarks on this clonotype: One base away lies a much larger clone, so this may be a sequencing read error. Here the CDR3 DNA reads TGTGCCAGCAGCTTTGGGGTCGGAGCTAATGAAAAACTGTTTTTT. The encoded protein is CASSFGVGANEKLFF. The chain joins TRBV11-2 to TRBJ1-4; D gene ambiguous. This CDR3 is built from 15 residues. Germline V gene sequence: CDR1 SGHAT, CDR2 FQNNGV. V was pared by 3 bases and J by 3 bases, with 11 bases between.

The J gene is TRBJ1-1, the V gene TRBV11-2, with no clear D. The CDR3 extends over 12 amino acids. The germline V gene encodes CDR1 SGHAT and CDR2 FQNNGV. V was pared by 5 bases and J by 4 bases, with 8 bases between. CDR3 DNA sequence: TGTGCCAGCAGCGCGTCTCGCACTGAAGCTTTCTTT. This gives the protein CASSASRTEAFF. Full variable domain (outside the CDR3, taken from reference TRBV11-2 and TRBJ1-1): EAGVAQSPRYKIIEKRQSVAFWCNPISGHATLYWYQQILGQGPKLLIQFQNNGVVDDSQLPKDRFSAERLKGVDSTLKIQPAKLEDSAVYLCASSASRTEAFFGQGTRLTVV.

This clonotype was seen many times. The chain is built from TRBV11-2 and TRBJ1-4, with D hard to call. This CDR3 is 13 amino acids long. V lost 2 bases to trimming and J lost 7 bases, with 8 bases between them. The V gene's germline CDR1 is SGHAT and CDR2 FQNNGV. DNA for the CDR3: TGTGCCAGCAGCTTACAAAGGACTGAAAAACTGTTTTTT. Protein product: CASSLQRTEKLFF.

In this sample, this clonotype turned up many times. The chain carries TRBV5-1 and TRBJ2-3, with D tentatively TRBD1 or TRBD2 (5 bases each). Trimming removed 0 bases at V and 3 bases at J, with 5 bases between. Germline V gene sequence: CDR1 SGHRS, CDR2 YFSETQ. The CDR3 is 13 amino acids. The CDR3 reads CASSLGGTDTQYF. In DNA form, the CDR3 reads TGCGCCAGCAGCTTGGGGGGGACAGATACGCAGTATTTT.